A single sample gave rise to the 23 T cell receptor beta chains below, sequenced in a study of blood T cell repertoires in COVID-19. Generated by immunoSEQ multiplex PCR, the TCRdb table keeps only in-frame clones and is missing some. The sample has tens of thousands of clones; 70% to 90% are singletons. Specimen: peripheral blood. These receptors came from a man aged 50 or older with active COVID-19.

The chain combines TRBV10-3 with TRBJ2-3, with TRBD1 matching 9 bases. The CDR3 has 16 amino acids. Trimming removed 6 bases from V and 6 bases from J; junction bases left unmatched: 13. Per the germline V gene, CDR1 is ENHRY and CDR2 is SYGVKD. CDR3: CAISLHRDREGDTQYF. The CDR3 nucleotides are TGTGCCATCAGCCTACACCGGGACAGGGAAGGCGATACGCAGTATTTT.

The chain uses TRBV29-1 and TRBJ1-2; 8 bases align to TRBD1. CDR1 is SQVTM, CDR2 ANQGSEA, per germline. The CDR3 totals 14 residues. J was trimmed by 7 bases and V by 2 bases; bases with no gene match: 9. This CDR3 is CSVEKQQGASGYTF. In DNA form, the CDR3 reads TGCAGCGTTGAAAAGCAGCAGGGGGCGTCTGGCTACACCTTC. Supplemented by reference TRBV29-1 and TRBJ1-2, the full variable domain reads SAVISQKPSRDICQRGTSLTIQCQVDSQVTMMFWYRQQPGQSLTLIATANQGSEATYESGFVIDKFPISRPNLTFSTLTVSNMSPEDSSIYLCSVEKQQGASGYTFGSGTRLTVV.

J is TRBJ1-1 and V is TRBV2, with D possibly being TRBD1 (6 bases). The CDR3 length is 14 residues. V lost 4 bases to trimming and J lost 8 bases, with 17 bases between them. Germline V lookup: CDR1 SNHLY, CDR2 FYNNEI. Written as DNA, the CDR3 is TGTGCCAGCAGTGGGGGGACAAGGACGGGAGAAGCTTTCTTT. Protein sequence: CASSGGTRTGEAFF.

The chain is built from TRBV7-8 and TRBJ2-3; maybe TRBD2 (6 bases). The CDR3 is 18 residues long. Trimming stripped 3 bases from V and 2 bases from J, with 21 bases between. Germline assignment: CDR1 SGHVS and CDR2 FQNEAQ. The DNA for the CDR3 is TGTGCCAGCAGCTTTGAATTCCCGGGACTGGAGATCACAGATACGCAGTATTTT. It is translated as CASSFEFPGLEITDTQYF.

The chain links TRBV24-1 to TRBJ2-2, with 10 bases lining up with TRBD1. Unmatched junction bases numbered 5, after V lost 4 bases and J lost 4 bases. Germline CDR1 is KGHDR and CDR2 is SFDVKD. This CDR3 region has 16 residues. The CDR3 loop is CATSDAGQGLTGELFF. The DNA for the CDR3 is TGTGCCACCAGTGACGCGGGACAGGGGCTCACCGGGGAGCTGTTTTTT.

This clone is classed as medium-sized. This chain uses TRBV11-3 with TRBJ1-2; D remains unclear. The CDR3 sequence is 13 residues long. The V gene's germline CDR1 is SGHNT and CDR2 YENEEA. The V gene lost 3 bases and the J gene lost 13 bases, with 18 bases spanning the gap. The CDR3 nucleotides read TGTGCCAGCAGCTTCGGGATAACTATGGCGGGCACCTTC. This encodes CASSFGITMAGTF.

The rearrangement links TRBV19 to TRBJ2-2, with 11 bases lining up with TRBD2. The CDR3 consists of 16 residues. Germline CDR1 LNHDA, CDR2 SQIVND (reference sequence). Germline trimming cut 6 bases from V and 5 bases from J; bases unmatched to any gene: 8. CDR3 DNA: TGTGCCAGTAGAGCGAGGCTAGCGGGAGGAACCGGGGAGCTGTTTTTT. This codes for CASRARLAGGTGELFF. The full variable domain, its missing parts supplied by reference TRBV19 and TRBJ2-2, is DGGITQSPKYLFRKEGQNVTLSCEQNLNHDAMYWYRQDPGQGLRLIYYSQIVNDFQKGDIAEGYSVSREKKESFPLTVTSAQKNPTAFYLCASRARLAGGTGELFFGEGSRLTVL.

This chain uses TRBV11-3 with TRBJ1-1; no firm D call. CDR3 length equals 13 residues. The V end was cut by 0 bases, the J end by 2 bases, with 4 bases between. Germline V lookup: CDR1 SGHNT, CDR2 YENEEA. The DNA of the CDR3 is TGTGCCAGCAGCTTAGACGGTAACACTGAAGCTTTCTTT. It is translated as CASSLDGNTEAFF.

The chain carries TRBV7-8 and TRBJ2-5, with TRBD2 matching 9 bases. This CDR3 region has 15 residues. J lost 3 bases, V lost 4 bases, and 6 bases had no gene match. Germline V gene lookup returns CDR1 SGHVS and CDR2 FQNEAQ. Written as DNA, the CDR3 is TGTGCCAGCAGCTCCATAGCGGGAGTGGAAGAGACCCAGTACTTC. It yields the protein CASSSIAGVEETQYF.

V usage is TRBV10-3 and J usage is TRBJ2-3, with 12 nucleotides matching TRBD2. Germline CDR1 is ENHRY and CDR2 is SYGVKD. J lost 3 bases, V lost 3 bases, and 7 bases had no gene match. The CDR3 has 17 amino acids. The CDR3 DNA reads TGTGCCATCAGTGAAACTAGCGGGGGGCTTGGAACAGATACGCAGTATTTT. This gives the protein CAISETSGGLGTDTQYF.

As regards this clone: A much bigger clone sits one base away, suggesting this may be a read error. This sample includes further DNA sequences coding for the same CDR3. The CDR3 DNA reads TGTGCCAGCAGCCCGACAGGGGCCTATGGCTACACCTTC. Amino acids: CASSPTGAYGYTF. The chain combines TRBV28 with TRBJ1-2, with TRBD1 matching over 8 bases. The CDR3 has 13 amino acids. Germline V gives CDR1 MDHEN, CDR2 SYDVKM. The junction had 4 bases not matched to a gene; V was cut back by 6 bases and J by 4 bases.

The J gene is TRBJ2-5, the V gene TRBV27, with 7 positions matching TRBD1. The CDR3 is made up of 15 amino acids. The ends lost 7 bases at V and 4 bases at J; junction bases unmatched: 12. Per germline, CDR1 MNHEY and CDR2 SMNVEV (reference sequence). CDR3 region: CASKPEGARLETQYF. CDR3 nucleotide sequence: TGTGCCAGCAAACCAGAGGGGGCCCGTTTAGAGACCCAGTACTTC.

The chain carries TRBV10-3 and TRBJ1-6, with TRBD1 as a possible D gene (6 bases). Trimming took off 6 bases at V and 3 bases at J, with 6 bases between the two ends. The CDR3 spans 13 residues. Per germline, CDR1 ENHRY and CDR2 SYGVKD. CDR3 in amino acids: CAIRDSYNSPLHF. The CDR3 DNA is TGTGCCATCAGGGACAGCTATAATTCACCCCTCCACTTT.

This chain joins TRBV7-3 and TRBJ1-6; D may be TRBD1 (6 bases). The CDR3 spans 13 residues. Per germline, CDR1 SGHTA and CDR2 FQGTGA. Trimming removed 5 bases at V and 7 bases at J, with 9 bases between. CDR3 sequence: CASSPGTNSPLHF. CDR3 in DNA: TGTGCCAGCAGCCCCGGGACAAATTCACCCCTCCACTTT.

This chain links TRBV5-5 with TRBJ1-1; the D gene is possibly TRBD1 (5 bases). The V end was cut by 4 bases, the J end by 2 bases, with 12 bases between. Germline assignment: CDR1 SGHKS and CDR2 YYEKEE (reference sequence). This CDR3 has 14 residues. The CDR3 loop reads CASSGRDSNTEAFF. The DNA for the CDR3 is TGTGCCAGCAGCGGAAGAGACAGCAACACTGAAGCTTTCTTT.

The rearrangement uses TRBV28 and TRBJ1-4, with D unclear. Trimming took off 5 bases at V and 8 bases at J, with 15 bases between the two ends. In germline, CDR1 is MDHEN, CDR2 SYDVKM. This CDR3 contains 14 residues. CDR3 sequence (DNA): TGTGCCAGCAGTACAGACCCCGGTGGGGAAAAACTGTTTTTT. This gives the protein CASSTDPGGEKLFF.

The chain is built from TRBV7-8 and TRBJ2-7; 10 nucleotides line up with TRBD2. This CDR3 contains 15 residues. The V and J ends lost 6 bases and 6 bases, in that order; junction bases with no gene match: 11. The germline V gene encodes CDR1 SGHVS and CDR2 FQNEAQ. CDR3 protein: CASSFLAGAGSEQYF. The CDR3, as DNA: TGTGCCAGCAGTTTTCTAGCGGGGGCCGGAAGCGAGCAGTACTTC.

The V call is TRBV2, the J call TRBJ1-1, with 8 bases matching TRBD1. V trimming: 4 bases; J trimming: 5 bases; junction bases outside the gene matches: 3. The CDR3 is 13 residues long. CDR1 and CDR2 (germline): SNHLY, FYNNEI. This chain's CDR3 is CASSGTGRTEAFF. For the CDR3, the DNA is TGTGCCAGCAGTGGGACAGGGCGGACTGAAGCTTTCTTT.

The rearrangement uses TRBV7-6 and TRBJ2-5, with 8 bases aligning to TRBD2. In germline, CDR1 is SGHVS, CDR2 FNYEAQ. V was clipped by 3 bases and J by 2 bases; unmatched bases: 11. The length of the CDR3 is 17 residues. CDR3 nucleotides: TGTGCCAGCAGCTTCGGAGTCAGCGGGAGCGGGCAAGAGACCCAGTACTTC. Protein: CASSFGVSGSGQETQYF.

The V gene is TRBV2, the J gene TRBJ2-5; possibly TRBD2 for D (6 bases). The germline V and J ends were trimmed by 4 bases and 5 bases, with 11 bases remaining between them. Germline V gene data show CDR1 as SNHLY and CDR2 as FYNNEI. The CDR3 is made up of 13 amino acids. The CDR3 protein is CASSVRGRETQYF. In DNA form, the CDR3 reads TGTGCCAGCAGTGTCCGGGGGAGGGAGACCCAGTACTTC.

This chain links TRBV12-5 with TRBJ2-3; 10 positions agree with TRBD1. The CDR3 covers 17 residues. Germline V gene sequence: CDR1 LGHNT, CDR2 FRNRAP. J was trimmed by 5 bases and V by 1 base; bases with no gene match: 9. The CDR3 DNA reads TGTGCTAGTGGTTTGGGTGTCGGGGGACAGGGGCGAGATACGCAGTATTTT. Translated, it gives CASGLGVGGQGRDTQYF.

The CDR3: CASRATGGSGNTIYF. The CDR3 DNA follows: TGTGCCAGCAGGGCTACAGGGGGCAGTGGAAACACCATATATTTT. The genes are TRBV2 and TRBJ1-3; 9 nucleotides line up with TRBD1. Germline assignment: CDR1 SNHLY and CDR2 FYNNEI. There are 15 residues in the CDR3. V lost 6 bases and J lost 3; bases outside the gene matches: 6. The variable domain in full, with the rest retrieved from reference TRBV2 and TRBJ1-3, is EPEVTQTPSHQVTQMGQEVILRCVPISNHLYFYWYRQILGQKVEFLVSFYNNEISEKSEIFDDQFSVERPDGSNFTLKIRSTKLEDSAMYFCASRATGGSGNTIYFGEGSWLTVV.

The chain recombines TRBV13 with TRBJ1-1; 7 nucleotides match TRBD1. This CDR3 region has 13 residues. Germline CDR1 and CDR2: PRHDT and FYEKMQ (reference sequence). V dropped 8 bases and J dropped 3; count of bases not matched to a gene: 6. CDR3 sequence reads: CASGDRWDTEAFF. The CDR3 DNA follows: TGTGCCAGCGGGGACAGATGGGACACTGAAGCTTTCTTT.